The clone carrying this T cell receptor beta chain was seen a handful of times. Its antigen is still unknown. One junction end disagrees with the germline gene, perhaps due to a read error. This CDR3 spans 13 amino acids. Germline CDR1 SGDLS, CDR2 YYNGEE. This specimen belongs to a study of cytomegalovirus exposure and HLA in healthy donors. Study observations and caveats: Presence/absence analyses took donor sequencing depth as roughly uniform. Most CMV-associated TCR beta chains were later found to appear HLA-restricted. Later analysis showed TCR association rates varying by HLA locus, highest for DRB1 and lowest for HLA-C.

The PCR made use of 60 Vbeta and 13 Jbeta primers. Data came from immunoSEQ multiplex PCR; TCRdb stores just in-frame clones and leaves some out. The sample shows some 130,000 clones, around 77% of them seen only once. Material: PBMCs. This TCR was recovered from a male donor in good health and CMV-seropositive. This chain joins TRBV9 and TRBJ2-7, with 9 nucleotides matching TRBD1. The CDR3 DNA reads TGTGCCAGCAGCGTAGAAAGGGGAGACAGGGGGGGGTTC. Translating it yields CASSVERGDRGGF.